The 26 T cell receptor beta chains below come from one sample, sequenced in a study of cytomegalovirus exposure and HLA in healthy donors. The PCR made use of 60 Vbeta and 13 Jbeta primers. Method: immunoSEQ multiplex PCR; TCRdb's copy keeps in-frame clones and lacks some. The sample totals 68,000 or so clones. Sequences were obtained from PBMCs. The receptors here all came from a boy aged 10-17 years in good health and CMV-seronegative.

The CDR3 DNA reads TGTGCCAGCAGCCCCCTTTACGAGCAGTACTTC. The encoded protein is CASSPLYEQYF. The chain joins TRBV2 to TRBJ2-5; D gene unclear. Gene TRBJ2-7 matches the end of the DNA better, so the J call may be wrong. This CDR3 has 11 amino acids. Germline V gives CDR1 SNHLY, CDR2 FYNNEI.

Remarks on this clone: Other DNA sequences in this specimen translate into the identical CDR3. The V call is TRBV4-1, the J call TRBJ2-7; 9 bases line up with TRBD1. V lost 10 bases, J lost 1 base, and 23 bases stayed unmatched. The germline gives CDR1 MGHRA, CDR2 YSYEKL. The CDR3 loop spans 19 amino acids. CDR3 DNA sequence: TGCGCCACCCCCCAGCTCCCGGGACAGGGCGAAAAGAATTCCTACGAGCAGTACTTC. It encodes CATPQLPGQGEKNSYEQYF.

Concerning this clone itself: An end of the junction differs from the germline gene, which may be a read error. The chain carries TRBV7-9 and TRBJ1-1; weak D call: TRBD1 (5 bases). This CDR3 has 13 residues. CDR1 and CDR2 (germline): SEHNR, FQNEAQ (reference sequence). CDR3 loop: CASSPRTTGFTAF. In DNA, the CDR3 is TGTGCCAGCAGCCCGAGGACCACAGGCTTTACCGCTTTT. Variable domain in full (rest from reference TRBV7-9 and TRBJ1-1): DTGVSQNPRHKITKRGQNVTFRCDPISEHNRLYWYRQTLGQGPEFLTYFQNEAQLEKSRLLSDRFSAERPKGSFSTLEIQRTEQGDSAMYLCASSPRTTGFTAFGQGTRLTVV.

The chain joins TRBV19 to TRBJ1-1, with TRBD1 identical over 12 bases. Germline CDR1 reads LNHDA; CDR2 reads SQIVND (reference sequence). The junction had 0 bases not matched to a gene; V was cut back by 6 bases and J by 1 base. This CDR3 contains 14 residues. The CDR3 spells CASRGQGANTEAFF. CDR3 in DNA: TGTGCCAGTAGGGGACAGGGGGCGAACACTGAAGCTTTCTTT. The entire variable domain, with the rest obtained from reference TRBV19 and TRBJ1-1, is as follows: DGGITQSPKYLFRKEGQNVTLSCEQNLNHDAMYWYRQDPGQGLRLIYYSQIVNDFQKGDIAEGYSVSREKKESFPLTVTSAQKNPTAFYLCASRGQGANTEAFFGQGTRLTVV.

The CDR3 DNA is TGCGCCAGCAGCTTGTTCCAGGAACAGGGCGAGGCTTTCTTT. Protein sequence: CASSLFQEQGEAFF. V and J are TRBV5-1 and TRBJ1-1; tentative D call: TRBD1 (6 bases). CDR3 length: 14 amino acids. Trimming took 1 base from V and 11 from J, leaving 18 bases between them. Germline V gene lookup returns CDR1 SGHRS and CDR2 YFSETQ.

The rearrangement joins TRBV6-6 to TRBJ2-5; possible D gene TRBD2, 7 bases. Germline lookup yields CDR1 MNHNY and CDR2 SVGAGI (reference sequence). The CDR3 totals 12 residues. V gave up 8 bases and J gave up 4 bases, with 11 bases separating them. CDR3 sequence (DNA): TGTGCCAGCGGGGGGGCTTTAGAGACCCAGTACTTC. Amino acids: CASGGALETQYF.

CDR3 protein: CASSPPWPDTQYF. CDR3 DNA: TGTGCCAGCTCACCACCATGGCCAGATACGCAGTATTTT. This chain uses TRBV18 with TRBJ2-3; D remains unclear. This CDR3 region has 13 residues. Trimming removed 0 bases at V and 4 bases at J, with 5 bases between. Germline CDR1 and CDR2: KGHSH and LQKENI.

This rearrangement joins TRBV7-2 to TRBJ2-7, with TRBD2 matching 10 bases. Germline V lookup: CDR1 SGHTA, CDR2 FQGNSA. V dropped 8 bases and J dropped 7; count of bases not matched to a gene: 14. The CDR3 spans 15 residues. Here the CDR3 DNA reads TGTGCCAGCCGACCCGCAGCGGGAGGGCCTAGTGAGCAGTACTTC. It encodes CASRPAAGGPSEQYF.

The chain has TRBV28 and TRBJ1-2; D uncertain. V lost 1 base and J 8 bases, leaving 8 bases between the germline ends. Germline V gene lookup returns CDR1 MDHEN and CDR2 SYDVKM. The length of the CDR3 is 12 residues. DNA of the CDR3: TGTGCCAGCAGTTTATACCGGTGGGGCTACACCTTC. Translation gives CASSLYRWGYTF.

The rearrangement links TRBV10-3 to TRBJ2-2, with 12 nucleotides matching TRBD2. Unmatched junction bases numbered 6, after V lost 6 bases and J lost 4 bases. The CDR3 runs to 16 residues. CDR1 and CDR2 from the germline V gene are ENHRY and SYGVKD. The CDR3 loop is CAIRLAGGGGTGELFF. Here the CDR3 DNA reads TGTGCCATCAGGCTAGCGGGAGGGGGAGGCACCGGGGAGCTGTTTTTT.

The gene calls are TRBV13 and TRBJ1-1; 8 bases agree with TRBD1. CDR1 is PRHDT and CDR2 is FYEKMQ in the germline V gene (reference sequence). The V segment lost 5 bases and the J segment 12 bases; nucleotides outside the gene matches: 11. The CDR3 totals 13 residues. CDR3 DNA: TGTGCCAGCAGCCGATACGGACAGGGTGAGTCTTTCTTT. This translates into CASSRYGQGESFF.

The rearrangement uses TRBV7-2 and TRBJ1-1; TRBD1 matches at 8 bases. The V gene end was trimmed by 5 bases and the J gene end by 3 bases; junction bases not matched to a gene: 8. This CDR3 comprises 15 residues. Germline V gene sequence: CDR1 SGHTA, CDR2 FQGNSA. This chain's CDR3 is CASSTYGQGDTEAFF. CDR3 DNA sequence: TGTGCCAGCAGCACTTATGGACAGGGCGACACTGAAGCTTTCTTT. Looking up the rest from reference TRBV7-2 and TRBJ1-1 gives the full variable domain: GAGVSQSPSNKVTEKGKDVELRCDPISGHTALYWYRQSLGQGLEFLIYFQGNSAPDKSGLPSDRFSAERTGGSVSTLTIQRTQQEDSAVYLCASSTYGQGDTEAFFGQGTRLTVV.

In DNA form, the CDR3 reads TGTGCCAGCAGCCCCCAACAGGGGGCTTCTGAAAAACTGTTTTTT. Amino acid sequence: CASSPQQGASEKLFF. The genes are TRBV9 and TRBJ1-4, with 9 bases identical to TRBD1. Per the germline V gene, CDR1 is SGDLS and CDR2 is YYNGEE. There are 15 residues in the CDR3. Trimming at V came to 4 bases and at J to 7 bases, leaving 8 bases not matched to a gene.

V is TRBV13 and J is TRBJ2-1, with 14 bases fitting TRBD2. Trimming cost V 5 bases and J 4 bases; bases outside gene matches: 4. This CDR3 spans 16 amino acids. Germline CDR1 reads PRHDT; CDR2 reads FYEKMQ (reference sequence). This chain's CDR3 is CASSTTSGGEYNEQFF. CDR3 nucleotides: TGTGCCAGCAGCACGACTAGCGGGGGGGAATACAATGAGCAGTTCTTC.

This chain connects TRBV27 to TRBJ1-6; D gene unclear. Looked up from germline, CDR1 is MNHEY and CDR2 is SMNVEV (reference sequence). This CDR3 contains 15 residues. Trimming pared 4 bases from V and 7 bases from J, leaving 14 bases between. The CDR3 nucleotides are TGTGCCAGCAGTTCCCCTTCCGTGAGAAATTCACCCCTCCACTTT. This codes for CASSSPSVRNSPLHF.

V usage is TRBV14 and J usage is TRBJ2-6, with D unresolved. The CDR3 contains 16 residues. From germline, CDR1 is SGHDN and CDR2 FVKESK. Trimming took off 1 base at V and 0 bases at J, with 7 bases between the two ends. The chain's CDR3 is CASSQGAFSGANVLTF. DNA of the CDR3: TGTGCCAGCAGCCAAGGAGCCTTCTCTGGGGCCAACGTCCTGACTTTC.

V is TRBV7-9 and J is TRBJ2-1; 7 nucleotides line up with TRBD1. Losses at the gene ends were 5 bases for V and 12 bases for J; bases not matched to a gene: 13. The CDR3 totals 14 residues. Germline CDR1 is SEHNR and CDR2 is FQNEAQ (reference sequence). CDR3 region: CASSKLTNRGAQFF. The CDR3 region has the DNA TGTGCCAGCAGCAAACTAACCAACAGGGGAGCGCAGTTCTTC.

The chain joins TRBV19 to TRBJ2-7, with TRBD1 identical over 9 bases. The V gene's germline CDR1 is LNHDA and CDR2 SQIVND (reference sequence). V lost 6 bases, J lost 1 base, and 4 bases stayed unmatched. The CDR3 loop spans 14 amino acids. CDR3 nucleotides: TGTGCCAGTAGCGGGACAGGGTTTTCCTACGAGCAGTACTTC. This gives the protein CASSGTGFSYEQYF.

This chain connects TRBV7-2 to TRBJ2-5; 7 bases map to TRBD2. The CDR3 is 14 amino acids. Germline lookup yields CDR1 SGHTA and CDR2 FQGNSA. V shed 4 bases, J shed 1 base, and the junction held 3 bases outside the gene matches. The CDR3 loop reads CASSSTSSQETQYF. The DNA of the CDR3 is TGTGCCAGCAGCTCGACTAGCAGCCAAGAGACCCAGTACTTC.

The rearrangement links TRBV29-1 to TRBJ1-1; 8 bases map to TRBD1. V shed 7 bases and J 5 bases; nucleotides not matched to a gene: 6. CDR1 is SQVTM, CDR2 ANQGSEA, per germline. The CDR3 contains 12 residues. CDR3 nucleotide sequence: TGCAGCGGGGGACAGGTGTCGACTGAAGCTTTCTTT. Protein product: CSGGQVSTEAFF.

The rearrangement links TRBV11-1 to TRBJ2-5; the match to TRBD2 covers 8 bases. The trim removed 4 bases at V and 2 bases at J, leaving 3 bases unmatched. The germline CDR1 and CDR2 sequences are SGHAT and FQDESV (reference sequence). The CDR3 has 14 amino acids. CDR3 sequence: CASSSPGGQETQYF. DNA of the CDR3: TGTGCCAGCAGCTCTCCGGGAGGGCAAGAGACCCAGTACTTC.

V is TRBV19 and J is TRBJ1-1; perhaps TRBD1 as D (5 bases). V lost 5 bases and J lost 0, with 10 bases in between. The CDR3 is made up of 14 amino acids. Germline CDR1 is LNHDA and CDR2 is SQIVND (reference sequence). CDR3 bases: TGTGCCAGTAGTGTACAGGTTGTGAACACTGAAGCTTTCTTT. It encodes CASSVQVVNTEAFF.

This chain links TRBV2 with TRBJ2-3, with 8 positions matching TRBD2. Trimming removed 7 bases from V and 4 bases from J; junction bases left unmatched: 13. The CDR3 extends over 16 amino acids. Germline CDR1 and CDR2: SNHLY and FYNNEI. The CDR3 DNA reads TGTGCCAGCATCGAAGACCCTAGCGGGTTAGCAGATACGCAGTATTTT. It specifies CASIEDPSGLADTQYF. The variable domain in full, with the rest retrieved from reference TRBV2 and TRBJ2-3, is EPEVTQTPSHQVTQMGQEVILRCVPISNHLYFYWYRQILGQKVEFLVSFYNNEISEKSEIFDDQFSVERPDGSNFTLKIRSTKLEDSAMYFCASIEDPSGLADTQYFGPGTRLTVL.

The rearrangement links TRBV4-3 to TRBJ2-7; D is ambiguous. Between the trimmed V and J ends, which lost 0 bases and 5 bases, there was a span of 8 bases. This CDR3 comprises 13 residues. CDR1 and CDR2 from the germline V gene are LGHNA and YSLEER. CDR3 amino acids: CASSQETQHEQYF. The CDR3 DNA reads as TGCGCCAGCAGCCAAGAAACACAGCACGAGCAGTACTTC.

The chain joins TRBV7-2 to TRBJ1-5, with 7 bases matching TRBD1. CDR3 size: 14 residues. The V and J ends lost 4 bases and 2 bases, in that order; junction bases with no gene match: 2. Looked up from germline, CDR1 is SGHTA and CDR2 is FQGNSA. The CDR3 DNA follows: TGTGCCAGCAGCTACGACAGGGGCAATCAGCCCCAGCATTTT. It translates to CASSYDRGNQPQHF.

The V call is TRBV25-1, the J call TRBJ1-3, with no clear D. CDR1 and CDR2 from the germline V gene are MGHDK and SYGVNS. The V end was cut by 3 bases, the J end by 0 bases, with 9 bases between. The CDR3 spans 15 residues. This chain's CDR3 is CASSDVQSSGNTIYF. CDR3 bases: TGTGCCAGCAGTGACGTACAGAGCTCTGGAAACACCATATATTTT.